The clone carrying this T cell receptor (beta chain) was recorded a few times. This sample stems from a study of human T cells and chemical hapten exposure. One entry per CDR3 protein results from TCRdb running MiXCR on the RACE reads. The sample records over 30,000 distinct CDR3 sequences, roughly 7.2% being singletons. Specified time point: pre-sensitization, week 0. Treatment reported: therapeutic diphenylcyclopropenone sensitization with weekly scalp DPC. Blood collection took place prior to placing each patch test. The length of the CDR3 is 13 residues. V was clipped by 0 bases and J by 8 bases, with 13 bases between them. Looked up from germline, CDR1 is DFQATT and CDR2 is SNEGSKA (reference sequence).

The TCR was taken from a woman aged 50 to 65 with alopecia areata. Some clones in this sample may be carry-over from other donors' samples. This specimen was whole blood, taken in connection with sensitization to the hapten diphenylcyclopropenone (DPC). J is TRBJ1-2 and V is TRBV20-1; perhaps TRBD1 as D (6 bases). The CDR3 spells CSARDSGGPGYTF. The CDR3 DNA reads as TGCAGTGCTAGAGATTCCGGGGGGCCAGGCTACACCTTC.